These 2 T cell receptor beta chains share one sample of origin, sequenced in a study of T cells in women clearing cervical HPV infection. Assay: immunoSEQ multiplex PCR; the TCRdb copy retains only in-frame clones and omits some. The sample data list tens of thousands of clones. Source material: blood buffy coat. Receptors were obtained from a woman between 18 and 70 years old with a cervical HPV16 infection that either progressed to CIN3+ or cleared (not recorded which).

Comment on this clone: Sequencing ends 3 residues short of the CDR3 end; the germline J gene provides the rest. The chain joins TRBV7-3 to TRBJ2-2, with TRBD2 matching 7 bases. J gave up 6 bases and V 6 bases, and 7 bases lay outside the gene matches. The CDR3 loop spans 14 amino acids. Germline V CDR1 and CDR2: SGHTA, FQGTGA. The CDR3: CASRKSGEAGELFF. Incomplete CDR3 DNA: TGTGCCAGCAGAAAAAGCGGGGAAGCCGGGGAG.

CDR3 DNA (partial): TGCAGTGCTAGTTTTCTAGCGGGAGGTAGGGACGAG. It translates to CSASFLAGGRDE. The full CDR3 reads CSASFLAGGRDEQYF. The chain has TRBV20-1 and TRBJ2-7; 11 bases match TRBD2. Coverage ceases 3 residues before the CDR3 finishes, and the germline J gene fills in the end. Germline lookup yields CDR1 DFQATT and CDR2 SNEGSKA (reference sequence). The V gene end was trimmed by 3 bases and the J gene end by 5 bases; junction bases not matched to a gene: 9. This CDR3 contains 15 residues.